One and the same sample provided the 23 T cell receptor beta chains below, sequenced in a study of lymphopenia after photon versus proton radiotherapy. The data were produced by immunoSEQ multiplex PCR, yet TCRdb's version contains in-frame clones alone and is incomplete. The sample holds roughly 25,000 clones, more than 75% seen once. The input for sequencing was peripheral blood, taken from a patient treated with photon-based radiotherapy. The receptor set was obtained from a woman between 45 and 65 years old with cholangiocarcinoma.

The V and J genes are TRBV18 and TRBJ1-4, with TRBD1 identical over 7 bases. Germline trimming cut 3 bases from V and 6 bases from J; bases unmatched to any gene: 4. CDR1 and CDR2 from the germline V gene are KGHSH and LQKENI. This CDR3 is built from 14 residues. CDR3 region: CASSPYTGDEKLFF. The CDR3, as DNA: TGTGCCAGCTCACCCTATACAGGGGATGAAAAACTGTTTTTT. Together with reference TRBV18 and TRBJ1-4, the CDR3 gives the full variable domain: NAGVMQNPRHLVRRRGQEARLRCSPMKGHSHVYWYRQLPEEGLKFMVYLQKENIIDESGMPKERFSAEFPKEGPSILRIQQVVRGDSAAYFCASSPYTGDEKLFFGSGTQLSVL.

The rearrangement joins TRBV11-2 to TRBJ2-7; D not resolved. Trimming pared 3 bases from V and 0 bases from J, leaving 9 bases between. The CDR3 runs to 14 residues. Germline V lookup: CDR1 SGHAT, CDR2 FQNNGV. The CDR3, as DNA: TGTGCCAGCAGCTTCCACGACAACTCCTACGAGCAGTACTTC. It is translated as CASSFHDNSYEQYF.

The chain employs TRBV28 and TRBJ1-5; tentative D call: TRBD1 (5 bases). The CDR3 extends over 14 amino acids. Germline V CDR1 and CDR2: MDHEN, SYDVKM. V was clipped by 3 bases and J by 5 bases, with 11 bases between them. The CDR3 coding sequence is TGTGCCAGCAGTTTTCAGGGATACTATCAGCCCCAGCATTTT. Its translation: CASSFQGYYQPQHF.

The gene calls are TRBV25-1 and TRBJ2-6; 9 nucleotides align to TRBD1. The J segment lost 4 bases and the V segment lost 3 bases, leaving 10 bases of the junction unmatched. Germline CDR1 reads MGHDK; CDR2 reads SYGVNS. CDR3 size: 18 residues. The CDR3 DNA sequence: TGTGCCAGCAGTGAGGAGGGGACAGGGTTCGTCGGGGCCAACGTCCTGACTTTC. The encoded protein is CASSEEGTGFVGANVLTF.

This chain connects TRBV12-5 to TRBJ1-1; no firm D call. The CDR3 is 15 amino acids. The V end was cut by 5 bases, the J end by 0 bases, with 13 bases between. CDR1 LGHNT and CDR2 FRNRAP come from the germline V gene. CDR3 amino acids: CASGPGPVMNTEAFF. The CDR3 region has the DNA TGTGCTAGTGGTCCGGGCCCAGTTATGAACACTGAAGCTTTCTTT.

The CDR3 spells CASSEETGHGYTF. DNA of the CDR3: TGTGCCAGCAGTGAGGAGACAGGCCATGGCTACACCTTC. The chain combines TRBV2 with TRBJ1-2; tentatively, D is TRBD1 (6 bases). This CDR3 has 13 amino acids. From germline, CDR1 is SNHLY and CDR2 FYNNEI. With 3 bases removed from V and 6 bases from J, the gap between germline ends came to 11 bases.

In DNA form, the CDR3 reads TGTGCCAGCAGTTCACCAGAGGGGAGCTATGGCTACACCTTC. Translation: CASSSPEGSYGYTF. V and J are TRBV2 and TRBJ1-2, with D possibly being TRBD1 (5 bases). Germline V gene sequence: CDR1 SNHLY, CDR2 FYNNEI. The V end was cut by 5 bases, the J end by 4 bases, with 14 bases between. The CDR3 is 14 residues long. The complete variable domain, with remaining parts taken from reference TRBV2 and TRBJ1-2, reads EPEVTQTPSHQVTQMGQEVILRCVPISNHLYFYWYRQILGQKVEFLVSFYNNEISEKSEIFDDQFSVERPDGSNFTLKIRSTKLEDSAMYFCASSSPEGSYGYTFGSGTRLTVV.

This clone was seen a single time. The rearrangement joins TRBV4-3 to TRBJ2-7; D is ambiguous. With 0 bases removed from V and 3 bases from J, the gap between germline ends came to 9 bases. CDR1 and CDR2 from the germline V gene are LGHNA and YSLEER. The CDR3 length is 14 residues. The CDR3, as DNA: TGCGCCAGCAGCCAAGAAACCAGCCACTACGAGCAGTACTTC. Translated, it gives CASSQETSHYEQYF.

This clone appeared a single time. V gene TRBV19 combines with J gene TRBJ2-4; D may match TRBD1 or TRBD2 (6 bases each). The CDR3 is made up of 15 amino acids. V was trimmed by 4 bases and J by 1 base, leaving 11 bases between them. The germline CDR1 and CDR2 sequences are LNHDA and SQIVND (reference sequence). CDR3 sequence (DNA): TGTGCCAGTAGTAGACGAGGGGGGGCCAAAAACATTCAGTACTTC. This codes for CASSRRGGAKNIQYF.

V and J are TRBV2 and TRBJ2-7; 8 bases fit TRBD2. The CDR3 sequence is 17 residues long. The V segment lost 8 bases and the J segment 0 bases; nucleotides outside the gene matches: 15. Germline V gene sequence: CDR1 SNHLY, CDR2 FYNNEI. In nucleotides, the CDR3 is TGTGCCAGCCTCCGCGCCGGGGGGGCTTATCTCTCCTACGAGCAGTACTTC. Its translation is CASLRAGGAYLSYEQYF.

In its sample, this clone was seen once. The chain's CDR3 is CASSLTGAEAFF. In nucleotides, the CDR3 is TGTGCCAGTAGTTTGACAGGGGCCGAAGCTTTCTTT. The V gene is TRBV19, the J gene TRBJ1-1, with 8 nucleotides matching TRBD1. Trimming cost V 5 bases and J 8 bases; bases outside gene matches: 4. The CDR3 sequence is 12 residues long. The V gene's germline CDR1 is LNHDA and CDR2 SQIVND (reference sequence). The full variable domain, in which reference TRBV19 and TRBJ1-1 provide the parts outside the CDR3, is DGGITQSPKYLFRKEGQNVTLSCEQNLNHDAMYWYRQDPGQGLRLIYYSQIVNDFQKGDIAEGYSVSREKKESFPLTVTSAQKNPTAFYLCASSLTGAEAFFGQGTRLTVV.

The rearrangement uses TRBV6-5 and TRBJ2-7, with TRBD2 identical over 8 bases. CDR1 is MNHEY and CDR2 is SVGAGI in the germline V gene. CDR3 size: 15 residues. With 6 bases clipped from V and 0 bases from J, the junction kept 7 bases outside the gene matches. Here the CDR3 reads CASRVGGGISYEQYF. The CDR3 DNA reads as TGTGCCAGCAGGGTGGGCGGGGGGATCTCCTACGAGCAGTACTTC.

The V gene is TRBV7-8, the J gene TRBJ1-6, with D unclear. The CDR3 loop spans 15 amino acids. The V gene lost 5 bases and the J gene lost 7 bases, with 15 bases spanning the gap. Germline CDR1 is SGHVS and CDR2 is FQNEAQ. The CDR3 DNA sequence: TGTGCCAGCAGCCCCCAAGGCGTAGGAAATTCACCCCTCCACTTT. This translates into CASSPQGVGNSPLHF.

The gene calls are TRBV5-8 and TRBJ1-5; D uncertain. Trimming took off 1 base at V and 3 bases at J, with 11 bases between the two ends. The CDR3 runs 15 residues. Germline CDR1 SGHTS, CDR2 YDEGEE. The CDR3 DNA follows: TGTGCCAGCAGCTTGACCTCCCAGACCAATCAGCCCCAGCATTTT. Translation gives CASSLTSQTNQPQHF.

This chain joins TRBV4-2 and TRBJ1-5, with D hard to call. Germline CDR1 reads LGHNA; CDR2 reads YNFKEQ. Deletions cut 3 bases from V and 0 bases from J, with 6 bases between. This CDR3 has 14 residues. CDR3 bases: TGTGCCAGCAGCCAGGGGAATAGCAATCAGCCCCAGCATTTT. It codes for CASSQGNSNQPQHF.

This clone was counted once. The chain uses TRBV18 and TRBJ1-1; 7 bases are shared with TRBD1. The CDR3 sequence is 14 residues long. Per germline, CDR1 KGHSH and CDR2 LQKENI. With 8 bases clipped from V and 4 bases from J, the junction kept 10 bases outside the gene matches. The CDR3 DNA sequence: TGTGCCAGCCACGAAGAGGGGGCGCGCACTGAAGCTTTCTTT. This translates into CASHEEGARTEAFF.

CDR3 sequence reads: CASYQVSPGGGNTIYF. CDR3 nucleotide sequence: TGTGCCAGCTACCAAGTCTCTCCGGGAGGTGGAAACACCATATATTTT. The chain carries TRBV28 and TRBJ1-3, with D uncertain. The CDR3 is 16 amino acids. Germline lookup yields CDR1 MDHEN and CDR2 SYDVKM. Trimming shortened V by 8 bases and J by 3 bases, and 20 bases separated the two germline ends.

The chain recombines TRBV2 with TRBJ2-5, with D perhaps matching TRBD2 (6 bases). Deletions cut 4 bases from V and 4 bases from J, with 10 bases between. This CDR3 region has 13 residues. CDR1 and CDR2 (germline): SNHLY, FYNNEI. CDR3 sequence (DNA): TGTGCCAGCAGTGGTTTGGGGGGAGAGACCCAGTACTTC. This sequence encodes CASSGLGGETQYF.

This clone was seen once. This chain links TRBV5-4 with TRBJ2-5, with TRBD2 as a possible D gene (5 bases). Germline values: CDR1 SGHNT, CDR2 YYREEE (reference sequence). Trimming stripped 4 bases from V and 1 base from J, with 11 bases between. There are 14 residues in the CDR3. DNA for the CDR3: TGTGCCAGCAGCCTTGACTACGCCCAAGAGACCCAGTACTTC. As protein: CASSLDYAQETQYF.

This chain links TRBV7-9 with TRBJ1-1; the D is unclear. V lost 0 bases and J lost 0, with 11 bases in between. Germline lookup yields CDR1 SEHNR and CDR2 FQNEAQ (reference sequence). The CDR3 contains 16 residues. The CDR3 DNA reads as TGTGCCAGCAGCTTAGCATCCCAGCTGGTGAACACTGAAGCTTTCTTT. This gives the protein CASSLASQLVNTEAFF.

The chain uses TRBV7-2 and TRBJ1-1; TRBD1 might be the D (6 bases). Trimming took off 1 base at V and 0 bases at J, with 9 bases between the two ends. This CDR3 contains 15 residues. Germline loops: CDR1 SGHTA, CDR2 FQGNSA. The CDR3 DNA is TGTGCCAGCAGCTTAGGACAGGCGGTGAACACTGAAGCTTTCTTT. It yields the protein CASSLGQAVNTEAFF.

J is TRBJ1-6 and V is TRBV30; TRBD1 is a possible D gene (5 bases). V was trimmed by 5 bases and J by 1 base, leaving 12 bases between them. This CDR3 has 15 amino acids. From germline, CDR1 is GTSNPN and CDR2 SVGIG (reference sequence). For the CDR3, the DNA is TGTGCCTGGTCGCAGGGAGGTTCCTATAATTCACCCCTCCACTTT. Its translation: CAWSQGGSYNSPLHF.

The chain's CDR3 is CASSFFTTGDHEKLFF. CDR3 nucleotides: TGTGCCAGCAGTTTCTTTACCACAGGCGATCATGAAAAACTGTTTTTT. V is TRBV27 and J is TRBJ1-4; D possibly corresponds to TRBD1 (5 bases). In germline, CDR1 is MNHEY, CDR2 SMNVEV (reference sequence). The CDR3 totals 16 residues. The V and J ends lost 3 bases and 6 bases respectively, with 17 bases between them.